This TCR beta chain was observed in a study of regulatory T cells in long-lasting Graves disease. The time point here: newly diagnosed GD, antithyroid drugs for less than 3 months. Isolated PBMC RNA provided the starting material for the TCR library. The authors diagnosed Graves' disease using American Thyroid Association guidelines. As collected, the peripheral blood samples measured approximately 10 milliliters each and went into EDTA tubes. For TCR beta, libraries came from iRepertoire HTBI primers and Arm-PCR of CDR3 regions. TCRdb recomputed calls from the multiplex PCR reads with MiXCR, one row per CDR3 protein. The table records 240,000 or so distinct CDR3 sequences, roughly a fifth of them present only once. General study findings and limits: A limited number of samples was an acknowledged limitation. Patients with persistent disease showed a bias toward TRBV28, TRBJ1-2 and TRBJ2-5.

About this clonotype itself: Its target is unknown.

The ends were cut back, 5 bases at V and 3 bases at J, with 16 bases in the middle. CDR3 length equals 16 residues. Germline loops: CDR1 KGHDR, CDR2 SFDVKD. The specimen comprised peripheral blood mononuclear cells (PBMCs), sampled at new diagnosis, from a patient treated with antithyroid drugs. The sequence derives from a female donor with Graves disease. The chain recombines TRBV24-1 with TRBJ2-1, with unresolved D. CDR3 region: CATSGSRVGNYNEQFF. The CDR3 bases are TGTGCCACCAGTGGGAGTAGGGTCGGCAACTACAATGAGCAGTTCTTC.